A selection of T cell receptor beta chains follows, all from one sample in a study of OX40 agonist ivuxolimab in advanced cancers. Generated by immunoSEQ multiplex PCR, the TCRdb table keeps only in-frame clones and is missing some. The table lists 55,000 to 70,000 clones, over 80% of them singletons. The material was CD4+ or CD8+ T cells sorted from blood, obtained in a trial of the OX40 agonist ivuxolimab. Source of these receptors: an adult with an advanced solid tumor such as melanoma, head and neck, liver or kidney cancer. Each CDR3 is given with its conserved first and last residue. A D gene is named only where the DNA matches it firmly. Clone size is not always given. Where it is, it says once, few, many or a class for expanded clones.

abundance	v_gene	j_gene	d_gene	CDR3nt	CDR3aa
-	TRBV5-8	TRBJ1-4	-	TGTGCCAGCAGCCCCGCACTGGCAACTAATGAAAAACTGTTTTTT	CASSPALATNEKLFF
-	TRBV7-3	TRBJ2-1	-	TGTGCCAGCAGCTTAACCCACCTCGGGGGCCGGGGCAATGAGCAGTTCTTC	CASSLTHLGGRGNEQFF
few	TRBV30	TRBJ1-4	-	TGTGCCTGGATAAATCAGGGAGGTGAAAAACTGTTTTTT	CAWINQGGEKLFF
-	TRBV5-4	TRBJ1-5	TRBD1	TGTGCCAGCAGCAAAGGACAGGGGCGCAATCAGCCCCAGCATTTT	CASSKGQGRNQPQHF
once	TRBV6-1	TRBJ2-5	-	TGTGCCAGCAGTGACGGGCCCAGAGTAGAGACCCAGTACTTC	CASSDGPRVETQYF
-	TRBV5-4	TRBJ2-7	-	TGTGCCAGCAGCTCCCCCGGGACTGCAGCCTACGAGCAGTACTTC	CASSSPGTAAYEQYF
-	TRBV7-9	TRBJ2-7	-	TGTGCCAGCGGCTCTTGGGTCGAGCAGTACTTC	CASGSWVEQYF
-	TRBV2	TRBJ1-3	-	TGTGCCAGCAGTGGACACTTGGGAAACACCATATATTTT	CASSGHLGNTIYF
-	TRBV30	TRBJ1-6	-	TGTGCCTGGAGCCCTTCCCGGTTCGGCCTGGGGAATTCACCCCTCCACTTT	CAWSPSRFGLGNSPLHF
-	TRBV9	TRBJ2-2	-	TGTGCCAGCAGCCCGGGGGCAGCGAACACCGGGGAGCTGTTTTTT	CASSPGAANTGELFF
-	TRBV2	TRBJ1-1	-	TGTGCCAGGAGCCCGAGGCATATGAACACTGAAGCTTTCTTT	CARSPRHMNTEAFF
few	TRBV7-9	TRBJ2-2	-	TGTGCCAGCAGCTTCCGCCGTAACACCGGGGAGCTGTTTTTT	CASSFRRNTGELFF
-	TRBV11-2	TRBJ2-5	-	TGTGCCAGCAGCTCATCGGTAGGAGAGACCCAGTACTTC	CASSSSVGETQYF
-	TRBV14	TRBJ2-7	-	TGTGCCAGCAGCCAAGAAGGGCAGGGAATCTACGAGCAGTACTTC	CASSQEGQGIYEQYF
-	TRBV5-1	TRBJ1-3	-	TGCGCCAGCAGCTTAAAGACAGCTGCCCTCTCTGGAAACACCATATATTTT	CASSLKTAALSGNTIYF
-	TRBV6-1	TRBJ2-7	-	TGTGCCAGCAGTGTGACTAGTTACGAGCAGTACTTC	CASSVTSYEQYF
once	TRBV6-5	TRBJ2-7	TRBD1	TGTGCCAGCAGCCGTCCGGGACAGGCCTCACACGAGCAGTACTTC	CASSRPGQASHEQYF
-	TRBV2	TRBJ1-5	TRBD1	TGTGCCAGCAGTGGGGGACAGGGGGATCAGCCCCAGCATTTT	CASSGGQGDQPQHF
-	TRBV11-2	TRBJ2-5	-	TGTGCCAGCAGCCGGGAACAAGAGACCCAGTACTTC	CASSREQETQYF
-	TRBV5-1	TRBJ1-2	-	TGCGCCAGCAGCTTGTCAGCTGCGCAGATTGGTAGCTATGGCTACACCTTC	CASSLSAAQIGSYGYTF
-	TRBV9	TRBJ1-5	-	TGTGCCAGCAGCGTGGGGTTGGGAAGCAATCAGCCCCAGCATTTT	CASSVGLGSNQPQHF
-	TRBV6-5	TRBJ2-5	TRBD1	TGTGCCAGCAGTTCCGGCGAAGAGGGGGCGCGGACCCAGTACTTC	CASSSGEEGARTQYF
-	TRBV7-2	TRBJ2-3	TRBD1	TGTGCCAGCAGCTTAGCTAGGGACAGGGGAACAGATACGCAGTATTTT	CASSLARDRGTDTQYF